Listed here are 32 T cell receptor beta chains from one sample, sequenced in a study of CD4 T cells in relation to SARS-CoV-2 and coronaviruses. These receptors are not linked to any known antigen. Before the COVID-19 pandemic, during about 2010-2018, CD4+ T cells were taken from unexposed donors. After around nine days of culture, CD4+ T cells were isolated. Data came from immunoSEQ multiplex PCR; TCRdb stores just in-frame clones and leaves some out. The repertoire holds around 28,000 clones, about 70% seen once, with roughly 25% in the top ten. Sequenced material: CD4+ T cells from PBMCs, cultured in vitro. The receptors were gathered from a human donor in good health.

The CDR3 DNA is TGTGCCAGTAGTTTGGACAGGGTGAATGGTGGCTACACCTTC. Its protein product is CASSLDRVNGGYTF. The chain uses TRBV19 and TRBJ1-2; 8 bases agree with TRBD1. The CDR3 consists of 14 residues. Germline CDR1 reads LNHDA; CDR2 reads SQIVND (reference sequence). V trimming: 5 bases; J trimming: 7 bases; junction bases outside the gene matches: 9. Variable domain in full (rest from reference TRBV19 and TRBJ1-2): DGGITQSPKYLFRKEGQNVTLSCEQNLNHDAMYWYRQDPGQGLRLIYYSQIVNDFQKGDIAEGYSVSREKKESFPLTVTSAQKNPTAFYLCASSLDRVNGGYTFGSGTRLTVV.

This CDR3 is CASSVDGTGGAYYGYTF. The CDR3 DNA reads TGTGCCAGCAGCGTAGATGGGACAGGGGGCGCGTACTATGGCTACACCTTC. The gene calls are TRBV9 and TRBJ1-2; the match to TRBD1 covers 12 bases. J was trimmed by 3 bases and V by 0 bases; bases with no gene match: 6. Germline values: CDR1 SGDLS, CDR2 YYNGEE. The CDR3 spans 17 residues.

CDR3 amino acids: CASSLTSGTNTGELFF. The CDR3 DNA reads TGCGCCAGCAGCTTAACTAGCGGAACGAACACCGGGGAGCTGTTTTTT. The chain combines TRBV5-1 with TRBJ2-2, with 8 bases matching TRBD2. Germline CDR1 reads SGHRS; CDR2 reads YFSETQ. J lost 0 bases, V lost 2 bases, and 3 bases had no gene match. CDR3 length: 16 residues.

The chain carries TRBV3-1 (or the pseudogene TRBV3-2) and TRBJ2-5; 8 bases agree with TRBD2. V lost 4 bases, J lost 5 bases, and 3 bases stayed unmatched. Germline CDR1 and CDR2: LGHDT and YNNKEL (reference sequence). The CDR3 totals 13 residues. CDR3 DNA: TGTGCCAGCAGCCCAGCGGGGGTCGAGACCCAGTACTTC. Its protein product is CASSPAGVETQYF.

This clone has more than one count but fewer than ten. The CDR3 DNA reads as TGTGCCAGTAGTCTCCGGACTTCCTCTGGAAACACCATATATTTT. Protein: CASSLRTSSGNTIYF. V and J are TRBV19 and TRBJ1-3, with no clear D. CDR1 is LNHDA and CDR2 is SQIVND in the germline V gene (reference sequence). The CDR3 is 15 residues long. The V and J ends lost 5 bases and 0 bases respectively, with 11 bases between them.

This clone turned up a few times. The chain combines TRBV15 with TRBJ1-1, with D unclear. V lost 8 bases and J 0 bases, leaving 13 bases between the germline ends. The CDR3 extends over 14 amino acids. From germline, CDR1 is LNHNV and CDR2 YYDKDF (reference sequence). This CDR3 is CATPRGRLNTEAFF. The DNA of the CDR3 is TGTGCCACCCCTCGAGGGAGATTGAACACTGAAGCTTTCTTT.

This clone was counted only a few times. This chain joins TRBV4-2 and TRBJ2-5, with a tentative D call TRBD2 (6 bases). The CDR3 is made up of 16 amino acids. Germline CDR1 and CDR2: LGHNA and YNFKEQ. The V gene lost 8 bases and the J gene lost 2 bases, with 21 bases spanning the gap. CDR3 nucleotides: TGTGCCAGCCGCCGGGGAGGAGGGGTAAGGCAAGAGACCCAGTACTTC. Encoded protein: CASRRGGGVRQETQYF.

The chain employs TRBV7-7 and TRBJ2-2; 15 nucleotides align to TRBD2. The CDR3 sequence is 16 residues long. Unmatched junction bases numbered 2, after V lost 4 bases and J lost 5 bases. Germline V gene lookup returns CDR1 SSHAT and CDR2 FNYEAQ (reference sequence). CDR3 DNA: TGTGCCAGCAGCTCGGGGACTAGCGGGGGGACCGGGGAGCTGTTTTTT. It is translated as CASSSGTSGGTGELFF.

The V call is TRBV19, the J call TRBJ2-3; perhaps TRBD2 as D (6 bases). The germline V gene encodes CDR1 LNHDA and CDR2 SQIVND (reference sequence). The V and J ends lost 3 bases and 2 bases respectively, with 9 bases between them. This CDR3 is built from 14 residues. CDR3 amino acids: CASSIRGYTDTQYF. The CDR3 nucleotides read TGTGCCAGTAGTATTCGGGGGTACACAGATACGCAGTATTTT.

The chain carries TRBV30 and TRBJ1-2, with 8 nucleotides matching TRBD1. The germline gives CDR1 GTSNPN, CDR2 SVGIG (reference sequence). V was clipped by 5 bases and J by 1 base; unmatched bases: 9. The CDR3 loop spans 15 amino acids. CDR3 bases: TGTGCCTGGGCTCGGGACAGGTCGCTTAACTATGGCTACACCTTC. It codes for CAWARDRSLNYGYTF.

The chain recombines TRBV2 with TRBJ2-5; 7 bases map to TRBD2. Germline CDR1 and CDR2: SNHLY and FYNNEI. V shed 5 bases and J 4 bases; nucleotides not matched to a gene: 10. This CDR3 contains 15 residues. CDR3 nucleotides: TGTGCCAGCAGTTCCGTCATGGGAGGGGCAGAGACCCAGTACTTC. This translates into CASSSVMGGAETQYF.

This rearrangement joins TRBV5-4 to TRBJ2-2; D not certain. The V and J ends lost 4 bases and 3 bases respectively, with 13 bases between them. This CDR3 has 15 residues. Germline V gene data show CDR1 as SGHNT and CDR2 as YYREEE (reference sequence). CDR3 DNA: TGTGCCAGCAGCCCCTCCTCCCTAGACACCGGGGAGCTGTTTTTT. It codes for CASSPSSLDTGELFF.

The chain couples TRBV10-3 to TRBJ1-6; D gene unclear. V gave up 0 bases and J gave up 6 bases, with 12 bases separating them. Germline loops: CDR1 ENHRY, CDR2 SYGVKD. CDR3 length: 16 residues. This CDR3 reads CAISESFGSPNSPLHF. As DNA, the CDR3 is TGTGCCATCAGTGAGTCGTTCGGGTCCCCTAATTCACCCCTCCACTTT.

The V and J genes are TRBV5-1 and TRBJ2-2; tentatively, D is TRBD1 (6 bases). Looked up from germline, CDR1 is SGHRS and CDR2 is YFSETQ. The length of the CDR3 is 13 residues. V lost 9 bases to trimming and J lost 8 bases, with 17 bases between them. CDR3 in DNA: TGCGCCACCTCTGAACCGGACAGAGGGGAGCTGTTTTTT. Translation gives CATSEPDRGELFF.

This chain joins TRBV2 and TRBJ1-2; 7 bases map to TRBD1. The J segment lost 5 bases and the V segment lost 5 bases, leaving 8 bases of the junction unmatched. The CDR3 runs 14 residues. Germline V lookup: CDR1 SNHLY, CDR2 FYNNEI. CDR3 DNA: TGTGCCAGCAGTCCGGACAGGAGGAGGTATGGCTACACCTTC. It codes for CASSPDRRRYGYTF.

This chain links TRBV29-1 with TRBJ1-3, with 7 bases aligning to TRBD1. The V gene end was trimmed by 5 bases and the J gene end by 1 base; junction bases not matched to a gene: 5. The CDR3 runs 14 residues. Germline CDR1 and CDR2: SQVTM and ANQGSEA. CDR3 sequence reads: CSVMPQGSGNTIYF. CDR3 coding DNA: TGCAGCGTTATGCCACAGGGGTCTGGAAACACCATATATTTT. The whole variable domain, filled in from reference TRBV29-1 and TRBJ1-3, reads SAVISQKPSRDICQRGTSLTIQCQVDSQVTMMFWYRQQPGQSLTLIATANQGSEATYESGFVIDKFPISRPNLTFSTLTVSNMSPEDSSIYLCSVMPQGSGNTIYFGEGSWLTVV.

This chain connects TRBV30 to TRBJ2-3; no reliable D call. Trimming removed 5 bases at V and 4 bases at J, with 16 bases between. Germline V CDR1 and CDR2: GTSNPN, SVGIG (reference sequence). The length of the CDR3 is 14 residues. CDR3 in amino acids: CAWSTGNAADTQYF. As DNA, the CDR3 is TGTGCCTGGTCCACTGGAAACGCCGCAGATACGCAGTATTTT.

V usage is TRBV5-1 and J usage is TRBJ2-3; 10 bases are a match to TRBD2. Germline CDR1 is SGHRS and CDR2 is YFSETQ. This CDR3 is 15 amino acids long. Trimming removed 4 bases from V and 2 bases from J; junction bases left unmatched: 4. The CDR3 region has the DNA TGCGCCAGCAGCGTAGCGGGAGGCCTCACAGATACGCAGTATTTT. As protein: CASSVAGGLTDTQYF.

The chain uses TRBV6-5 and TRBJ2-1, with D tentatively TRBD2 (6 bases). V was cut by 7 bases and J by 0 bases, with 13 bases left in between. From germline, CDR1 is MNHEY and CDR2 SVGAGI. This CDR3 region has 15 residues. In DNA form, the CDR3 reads TGTGCCAGCAAAATAGCGGTAAGCTCCTACAATGAGCAGTTCTTC. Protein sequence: CASKIAVSSYNEQFF.

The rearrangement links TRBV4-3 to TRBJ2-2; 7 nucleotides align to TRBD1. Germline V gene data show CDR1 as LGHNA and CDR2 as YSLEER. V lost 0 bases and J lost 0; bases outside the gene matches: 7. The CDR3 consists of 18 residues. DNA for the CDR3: TGCGCCAGCAGCCAAGAGGGGGCCGACAGGGCGAACACCGGGGAGCTGTTTTTT. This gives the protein CASSQEGADRANTGELFF.

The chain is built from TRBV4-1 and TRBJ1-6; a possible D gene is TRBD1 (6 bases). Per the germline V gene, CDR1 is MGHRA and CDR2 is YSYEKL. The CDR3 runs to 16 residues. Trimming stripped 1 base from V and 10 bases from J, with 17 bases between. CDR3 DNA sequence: TGCGCCAGCAGCCAAGGTTTTGCAGGGGTCGGGTCACCCCTCCACTTT. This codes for CASSQGFAGVGSPLHF.

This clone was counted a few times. CDR3 nucleotides: TGTGCCAGCTCGCCCGACAGGCAAATAGGCTACACCTTC. This translates into CASSPDRQIGYTF. The chain couples TRBV18 to TRBJ1-2, with D tentatively TRBD1 (6 bases). The CDR3 has 13 amino acids. Germline V gene sequence: CDR1 KGHSH, CDR2 LQKENI. Trimming stripped 6 bases from V and 8 bases from J, with 16 bases between. The whole variable domain, remainder taken from reference TRBV18 and TRBJ1-2, is NAGVMQNPRHLVRRRGQEARLRCSPMKGHSHVYWYRQLPEEGLKFMVYLQKENIIDESGMPKERFSAEFPKEGPSILRIQQVVRGDSAAYFCASSPDRQIGYTFGSGTRLTVV.

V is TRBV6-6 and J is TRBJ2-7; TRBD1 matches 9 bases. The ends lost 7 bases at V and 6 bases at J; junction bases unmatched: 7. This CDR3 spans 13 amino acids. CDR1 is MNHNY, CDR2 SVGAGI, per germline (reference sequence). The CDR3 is CASTRDRVIEQYF. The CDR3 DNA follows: TGTGCCAGCACTCGGGACAGGGTGATCGAGCAGTACTTC.

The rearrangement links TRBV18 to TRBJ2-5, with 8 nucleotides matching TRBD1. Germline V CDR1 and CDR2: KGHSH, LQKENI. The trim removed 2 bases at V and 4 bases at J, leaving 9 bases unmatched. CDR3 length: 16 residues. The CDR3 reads CASSPVRGRLLETQYF. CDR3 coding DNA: TGTGCCAGCTCACCAGTCAGGGGGCGCCTTTTAGAGACCCAGTACTTC. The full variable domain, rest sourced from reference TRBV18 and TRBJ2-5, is NAGVMQNPRHLVRRRGQEARLRCSPMKGHSHVYWYRQLPEEGLKFMVYLQKENIIDESGMPKERFSAEFPKEGPSILRIQQVVRGDSAAYFCASSPVRGRLLETQYFGPGTRLLVL.

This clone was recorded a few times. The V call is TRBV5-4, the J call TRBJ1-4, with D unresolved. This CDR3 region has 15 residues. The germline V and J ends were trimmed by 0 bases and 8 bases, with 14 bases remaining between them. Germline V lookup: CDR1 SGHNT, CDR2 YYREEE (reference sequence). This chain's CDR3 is CASSLDGSSGEKLFF. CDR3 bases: TGTGCCAGCAGCTTGGATGGGAGTTCCGGGGAAAAACTGTTTTTT.

CDR3 nucleotide sequence: TGCGCCAGCAGCTTAGACATCACCAGCACCTACGAGCAGTACTTC. Protein: CASSLDITSTYEQYF. The V gene is TRBV5-1, the J gene TRBJ2-7; D unclear. The V end was cut by 2 bases, the J end by 2 bases, with 14 bases between. The germline gives CDR1 SGHRS, CDR2 YFSETQ. CDR3 size: 15 residues.

CDR3 in DNA: TGTGCCAGCAGTTTCAGGGGGGGGGCCAACGTCCTGACTTTC. It specifies CASSFRGGANVLTF. V is TRBV25-1 and J is TRBJ2-6; TRBD1 agrees at 7 bases. V lost 5 bases, J lost 4 bases, and 2 bases stayed unmatched. The CDR3 has 14 amino acids. Germline-derived CDR1 and CDR2 are MGHDK and SYGVNS.

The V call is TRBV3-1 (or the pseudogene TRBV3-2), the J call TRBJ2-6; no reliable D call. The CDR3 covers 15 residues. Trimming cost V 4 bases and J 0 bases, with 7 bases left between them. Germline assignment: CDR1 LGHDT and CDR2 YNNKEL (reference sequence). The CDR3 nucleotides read TGTGCCAGCAGCCCAGCAAGCTCTGGGGCCAACGTCCTGACTTTC. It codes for CASSPASSGANVLTF.

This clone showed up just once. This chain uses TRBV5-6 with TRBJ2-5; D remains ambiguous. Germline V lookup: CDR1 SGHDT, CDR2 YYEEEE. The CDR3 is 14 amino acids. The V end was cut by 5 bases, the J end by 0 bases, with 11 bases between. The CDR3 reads CASSVARNQETQYF. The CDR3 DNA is TGTGCCAGCAGTGTCGCTCGCAACCAAGAGACCCAGTACTTC.

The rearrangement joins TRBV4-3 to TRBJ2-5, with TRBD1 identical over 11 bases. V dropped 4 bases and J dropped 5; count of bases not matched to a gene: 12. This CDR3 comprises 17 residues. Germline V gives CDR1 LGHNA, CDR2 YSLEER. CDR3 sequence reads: CASSLYSGQGARETQYF. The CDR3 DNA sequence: TGCGCCAGCAGCCTCTATTCCGGACAGGGGGCTAGGGAGACCCAGTACTTC.

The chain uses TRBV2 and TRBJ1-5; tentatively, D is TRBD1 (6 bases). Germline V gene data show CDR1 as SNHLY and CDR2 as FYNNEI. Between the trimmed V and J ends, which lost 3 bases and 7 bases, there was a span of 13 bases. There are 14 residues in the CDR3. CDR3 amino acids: CASSDWVGGQPQHF. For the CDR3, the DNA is TGTGCCAGCAGTGATTGGGTAGGGGGACAGCCCCAGCATTTT.

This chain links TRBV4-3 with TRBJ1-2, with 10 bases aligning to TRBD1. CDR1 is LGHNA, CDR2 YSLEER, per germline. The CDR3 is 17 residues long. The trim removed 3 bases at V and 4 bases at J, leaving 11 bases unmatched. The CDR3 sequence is CASSHKRGTGDTYGYTF. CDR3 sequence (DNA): TGCGCCAGCAGCCATAAAAGGGGGACAGGGGATACCTATGGCTACACCTTC.